Listed here are 28 T cell receptor beta chains from one sample, sequenced in a study of CD8 T cells in ankylosing spondylitis. TCRdb reanalysed the 5' RACE reads using MiXCR and keeps one entry per CDR3 protein. There are about 130,000 distinct CDR3 sequences in the sample; about 6.4% occur only once, and 10% to 15% lies in the top ten. The sample consisted of blood, either unsorted or a sorted T cell fraction (not recorded which). The source of these receptors is a male donor with ankylosing spondylitis or in good health (not recorded which).

This clonotype was detected ten times or more. The chain recombines TRBV5-1 with TRBJ2-5, with D unclear. V was clipped by 3 bases and J by 4 bases, with 13 bases between them. The CDR3 has 14 amino acids. Germline values: CDR1 SGHRS, CDR2 YFSETQ. CDR3 sequence reads: CASSSLTSAETQYF. The CDR3 coding sequence is TGCGCCAGCAGCTCACTGACATCAGCAGAGACCCAGTACTTC.

The table lists this clonotype with many counts. The J gene is TRBJ1-1, the V gene TRBV28; TRBD1 might be the D (6 bases). Germline CDR1 and CDR2: MDHEN and SYDVKM. Trimming pared 6 bases from V and 4 bases from J, leaving 12 bases between. This CDR3 spans 13 amino acids. The CDR3 is CASRPQGSTEAFF. As DNA, the CDR3 is TGTGCCAGCAGGCCACAGGGATCCACTGAAGCTTTCTTT. Drawing the rest from reference TRBV28 and TRBJ1-1, the complete variable domain is DVKVTQSSRYLVKRTGEKVFLECVQDMDHENMFWYRQDPGLGLRLIYFSYDVKMKEKGDIPEGYSVSREKKERFSLILESASTNQTSMYLCASRPQGSTEAFFGQGTRLTVV.

This clonotype was recorded many times. The chain recombines TRBV10-3 with TRBJ2-1, with D perhaps TRBD2 (5 bases). The V and J ends lost 7 bases and 0 bases respectively, with 13 bases between them. The CDR3 sequence is 15 residues long. Germline CDR1 ENHRY, CDR2 SYGVKD. CDR3 in DNA: TGTGCCATCACCTCAGCGGATTACTCCTACAATGAGCAGTTCTTC. It codes for CAITSADYSYNEQFF.

Many counts were recorded for this clonotype. The rearrangement joins TRBV20-1 to TRBJ1-5; possibly TRBD1 for D (6 bases). V dropped 2 bases and J dropped 4 bases, with 12 bases sitting between them. The length of the CDR3 is 14 residues. Looked up from germline, CDR1 is DFQATT and CDR2 is SNEGSKA (reference sequence). CDR3 amino acids: CSARPQGQNQPQHF. The CDR3 DNA reads TGCAGTGCTAGACCACAGGGTCAAAATCAGCCCCAGCATTTT.

V usage is TRBV7-2 and J usage is TRBJ2-7; D perhaps matches TRBD1 (5 bases). Germline CDR1 and CDR2: SGHTA and FQGNSA. CDR3 size: 14 residues. The ends were cut back, 5 bases at V and 3 bases at J, with 14 bases in the middle. CDR3 residues: CASSPDRANYEQYF. In DNA, the CDR3 is TGTGCCAGCAGCCCCGACAGAGCTAACTACGAGCAGTACTTC.

The J gene is TRBJ2-3, the V gene TRBV4-1; 8 positions agree with TRBD2. V shed 1 base and J 2 bases; nucleotides not matched to a gene: 8. Germline V lookup: CDR1 MGHRA, CDR2 YSYEKL. The CDR3 spans 17 residues. The CDR3 DNA reads as TGCGCCAGCAGCCAAGTAGGAGCGGGGGCCCACACAGATACGCAGTATTTT. As protein: CASSQVGAGAHTDTQYF.

This clonotype was seen repeatedly, ten times or more. This rearrangement joins TRBV18 to TRBJ2-6; D unresolved. The V end was cut by 0 bases, the J end by 4 bases, with 4 bases between. The germline V gene has CDR1 KGHSH and CDR2 LQKENI. The CDR3 sequence is 14 residues long. The CDR3 protein is CASSPPNGANVLTF. The CDR3, as DNA: TGTGCCAGCTCACCACCTAACGGGGCCAACGTCCTGACTTTC.

This clonotype showed up many times. The V call is TRBV29-1, the J call TRBJ1-4, with 7 bases matching TRBD1. V trimming: 7 bases; J trimming: 4 bases; junction bases outside the gene matches: 6. The CDR3 has 13 amino acids. Germline V gene lookup returns CDR1 SQVTM and CDR2 ANQGSEA. The CDR3 sequence: CSASRQGNEKLFF. The CDR3 nucleotides are TGCAGCGCATCCAGACAGGGTAATGAAAAACTGTTTTTT.

This clonotype showed up many times. The genes are TRBV20-1 and TRBJ2-3, with 14 bases lining up with TRBD2. Per the germline V gene, CDR1 is DFQATT and CDR2 is SNEGSKA (reference sequence). The junction had 7 bases not matched to a gene; V was cut back by 5 bases and J by 0 bases. The CDR3 is made up of 17 amino acids. DNA for the CDR3: TGCAGTGCTGGTGGACTAGCGGGGGGCCTAAGCACAGATACGCAGTATTTT. The encoded protein is CSAGGLAGGLSTDTQYF.

This clonotype was detected many times. The V gene is TRBV15, the J gene TRBJ1-5; D call uncertain. This CDR3 has 14 amino acids. The V end lost 1 base, the J end lost 6 bases, and 10 bases lay between the germline ends. The germline gives CDR1 LNHNV, CDR2 YYDKDF (reference sequence). CDR3 protein: CATSRVHGSQPQHF. CDR3 in DNA: TGTGCCACCAGCAGAGTCCACGGGTCTCAGCCCCAGCATTTT. The whole variable domain, remainder taken from reference TRBV15 and TRBJ1-5, is DAMVIQNPRYQVTQFGKPVTLSCSQTLNHNVMYWYQQKSSQAPKLLFHYYDKDFNNEADTPDNFQSRRPNTSFCFLDIRSPGLGDTAMYLCATSRVHGSQPQHFGDGTRLSIL.

This clonotype was counted ten times or more. This rearrangement joins TRBV4-2 to TRBJ2-3; D possibly corresponds to TRBD2 (5 bases). The V gene's germline CDR1 is LGHNA and CDR2 YNFKEQ. The CDR3 has 13 residues. Trimming pared 8 bases from V and 2 bases from J, leaving 11 bases between. Here the CDR3 reads CASSGGLTDTQYF. DNA of the CDR3: TGTGCCAGCTCGGGCGGACTCACAGATACGCAGTATTTT.

This clonotype was picked up many times. The rearrangement links TRBV11-2 to TRBJ2-4; 8 bases are a match to TRBD1. CDR1 is SGHAT, CDR2 FQNNGV, per germline. The ends lost 4 bases at V and 1 base at J; junction bases unmatched: 15. The CDR3 contains 19 residues. CDR3 sequence reads: CASSSTGTGIGWAKNIQYF. The CDR3 bases are TGTGCCAGCAGCTCTACCGGGACAGGAATCGGGTGGGCCAAAAACATTCAGTACTTC. Full variable domain (outside the CDR3, taken from reference TRBV11-2 and TRBJ2-4): EAGVAQSPRYKIIEKRQSVAFWCNPISGHATLYWYQQILGQGPKLLIQFQNNGVVDDSQLPKDRFSAERLKGVDSTLKIQPAKLEDSAVYLCASSSTGTGIGWAKNIQYFGAGTRLSVL.

This clonotype was detected many times. The chain has TRBV4-2 and TRBJ2-1; 8 nucleotides align to TRBD2. The CDR3 extends over 15 amino acids. Germline-derived CDR1 and CDR2 are LGHNA and YNFKEQ. The junction had 8 bases not matched to a gene; V was cut back by 6 bases and J by 4 bases. Here the CDR3 DNA reads TGTGCCAGCAGAGTAAGACTAGCGACTTACAATGAGCAGTTCTTC. Translating gives CASRVRLATYNEQFF.

The table lists this clonotype with many counts. The chain is built from TRBV4-1 and TRBJ1-6, with D unresolved. The V end was cut by 4 bases, the J end by 14 bases, with 18 bases between. The V gene's germline CDR1 is MGHRA and CDR2 YSYEKL. This CDR3 has 14 residues. CDR3 in amino acids: CASSPGTASWALHF. DNA for the CDR3: TGCGCCAGCAGCCCCGGCACGGCCAGTTGGGCCCTCCACTTT.

This rearrangement joins TRBV18 to TRBJ1-2; 8 bases are shared with TRBD1. Losses at the gene ends were 3 bases for V and 12 bases for J; bases not matched to a gene: 9. Looked up from germline, CDR1 is KGHSH and CDR2 is LQKENI. The CDR3 contains 13 residues. CDR3 region: CASSPDRDRLHTF. DNA for the CDR3: TGTGCCAGCTCACCGGACCGGGACAGGCTCCACACCTTC. Complete variable domain (other parts from reference TRBV18 and TRBJ1-2): NAGVMQNPRHLVRRRGQEARLRCSPMKGHSHVYWYRQLPEEGLKFMVYLQKENIIDESGMPKERFSAEFPKEGPSILRIQQVVRGDSAAYFCASSPDRDRLHTFGSGTRLTVV.

This clonotype has ten or more counts. V is TRBV7-9 and J is TRBJ1-5, with D possibly matching TRBD1 (5 bases). Germline-derived CDR1 and CDR2 are SEHNR and FQNEAQ (reference sequence). V was pared by 1 base and J by 7 bases, with 14 bases between. The CDR3 spans 15 residues. The CDR3 coding sequence is TGTGCCAGCAGCTTAGGTGACAGTCGGGGGCAGCCCCAGCATTTT. Its translation is CASSLGDSRGQPQHF. Supplemented by reference TRBV7-9 and TRBJ1-5, the full variable domain reads DTGVSQNPRHKITKRGQNVTFRCDPISEHNRLYWYRQTLGQGPEFLTYFQNEAQLEKSRLLSDRFSAERPKGSFSTLEIQRTEQGDSAMYLCASSLGDSRGQPQHFGDGTRLSIL.

At least ten counts were recorded for this clonotype. The gene calls are TRBV30 and TRBJ1-4; 8 positions agree with TRBD1. The CDR3 extends over 14 amino acids. V dropped 0 bases and J dropped 7; count of bases not matched to a gene: 4. CDR1 is GTSNPN and CDR2 is SVGIG in the germline V gene (reference sequence). In nucleotides, the CDR3 is TGTGCCTGGAGTGTGGGACAGGAGACTGAAAAACTGTTTTTT. Its translation is CAWSVGQETEKLFF.

In its sample, this clonotype was seen many times. This chain uses TRBV7-9 with TRBJ1-1; the D is unclear. The CDR3 consists of 11 residues. Germline V gives CDR1 SEHNR, CDR2 FQNEAQ (reference sequence). Trimming cost V 5 bases and J 8 bases, with 9 bases left between them. DNA for the CDR3: TGTGCCAGCAGCCCTAAAAGGGAAGCTTTCTTT. It yields the protein CASSPKREAFF.

This clonotype occurred many times. This chain's CDR3 is CASSFRGETQYF. The CDR3 region has the DNA TGTGCCAGCAGTTTCCGTGGAGAGACCCAGTACTTC. The chain joins TRBV12-3 or TRBV12-4 to TRBJ2-5; D gene ambiguous. V dropped 3 bases and J dropped 4 bases, with 6 bases sitting between them. This CDR3 region has 12 residues.

There are many counts of this clonotype. This chain joins TRBV15 and TRBJ2-1; 14 bases agree with TRBD2. This CDR3 region has 16 residues. Germline CDR1 reads LNHNV; CDR2 reads YYDKDF (reference sequence). V shed 7 bases and J 8 bases; nucleotides not matched to a gene: 10. The CDR3 nucleotides read TGTGCCACCATGGGGACTAGCGGGAGACGTGTCCATGAGCAGTTCTTC. Protein: CATMGTSGRRVHEQFF. The full variable domain, rest sourced from reference TRBV15 and TRBJ2-1, is DAMVIQNPRYQVTQFGKPVTLSCSQTLNHNVMYWYQQKSSQAPKLLFHYYDKDFNNEADTPDNFQSRRPNTSFCFLDIRSPGLGDTAMYLCATMGTSGRRVHEQFFGPGTRLTVL.

This clonotype has a count of ten or more. The rearrangement joins TRBV20-1 to TRBJ2-3; 16 bases map to TRBD2. Germline loops: CDR1 DFQATT, CDR2 SNEGSKA (reference sequence). The CDR3 covers 16 residues. The J segment lost 5 bases and the V segment lost 6 bases, leaving 8 bases of the junction unmatched. The CDR3 sequence is CSATGTSGRERDTQYF. CDR3 nucleotide sequence: TGCAGTGCGACCGGGACTAGCGGGAGGGAACGAGATACGCAGTATTTT.

To note about this clonotype: This may arise from a read error, as a much more abundant clone is one base away. This chain joins TRBV3-1 and TRBJ2-3; maybe TRBD1 (6 bases). The germline V gene encodes CDR1 LGHDT and CDR2 YNNKEL (reference sequence). Trimming left V 1 base short and J 0 bases short, with 14 bases between. The CDR3 extends over 17 amino acids. CDR3 residues: CASSQGYWTASTDTQYF. Here the CDR3 DNA reads TGTGCCAGCAGCCAAGGTTATTGGACAGCTAGCACAGATACGCAGTATTTT.

This clonotype has at least ten counts. This rearrangement joins TRBV20-1 to TRBJ2-7; TRBD2 matches 8 bases. The CDR3 covers 14 residues. Germline values: CDR1 DFQATT, CDR2 SNEGSKA (reference sequence). V lost 1 base and J lost 2; bases outside the gene matches: 4. The CDR3 spells CSARGAGGTYEQYF. The CDR3 coding sequence is TGCAGTGCTAGAGGGGCGGGAGGCACCTACGAGCAGTACTTC.

Ten or more counts support this clonotype. The rearrangement uses TRBV20-1 and TRBJ2-7; D not certain. The length of the CDR3 is 14 residues. V shed 3 bases and J shed 2 bases, with 14 bases lying between them. Per germline, CDR1 DFQATT and CDR2 SNEGSKA (reference sequence). The CDR3: CSASGDPLPYEQYF. CDR3 nucleotides: TGCAGTGCTAGTGGTGACCCCCTACCCTACGAGCAGTACTTC.

This clonotype was detected ten times or more. The V and J genes are TRBV28 and TRBJ1-6; D perhaps matches TRBD1 (5 bases). V was cut by 4 bases and J by 0 bases, with 10 bases left in between. Germline CDR1 is MDHEN and CDR2 is SYDVKM. The CDR3 totals 16 residues. The CDR3, as DNA: TGTGCCAGCAGTTCCCCAGGGAGCTCCTATAATTCACCCCTCCACTTT. This gives the protein CASSSPGSSYNSPLHF. Full variable domain (remainder filled in from reference TRBV28 and TRBJ1-6): DVKVTQSSRYLVKRTGEKVFLECVQDMDHENMFWYRQDPGLGLRLIYFSYDVKMKEKGDIPEGYSVSREKKERFSLILESASTNQTSMYLCASSSPGSSYNSPLHFGNGTRLTVT.

As regards this clonotype: A much larger clone is a single base away; this may be a read error. The V gene is TRBV20-1, the J gene TRBJ2-1; a weak D match, TRBD2 (6 bases). Trimming shortened V by 6 bases and J by 15 bases, and 12 bases separated the two germline ends. CDR3 size: 9 residues. Germline CDR1 is DFQATT and CDR2 is SNEGSKA (reference sequence). The CDR3 DNA reads as TGCAGTGCCGACAAGGAGGGGTTCTTC. Protein sequence: CSADKEGFF.

This clonotype was picked up many times. The rearrangement uses TRBV7-3 and TRBJ1-2; D remains unclear. Germline CDR1 is SGHTA and CDR2 is FQGTGA. V was clipped by 0 bases and J by 9 bases, with 20 bases between them. CDR3 length equals 16 residues. CDR3 sequence reads: CASSLTPRKYRTSYTF. CDR3 nucleotide sequence: TGTGCCAGCAGCTTAACTCCTCGGAAGTATAGGACCAGCTACACCTTC.

This clonotype appeared many times. The chain employs TRBV5-4 and TRBJ1-1; TRBD1 is a possible D gene (6 bases). The V and J ends lost 4 bases and 3 bases respectively, with 16 bases between them. The CDR3 spans 15 residues. In germline, CDR1 is SGHNT, CDR2 YYREEE (reference sequence). CDR3 region: CASSPNRVWDTEAFF. The CDR3 bases are TGTGCCAGCAGCCCGAACAGGGTTTGGGACACTGAAGCTTTCTTT.